The rows below give T cell receptor beta chains drawn from one sample of a study of regulatory T cells in long-lasting Graves disease. TCRdb redid the calling of the multiplex PCR reads with MiXCR, one entry per CDR3 protein. The sample includes 410,000 or so distinct CDR3 sequences, about 15% of them seen just once. The same sample was also used in a study of T cells in Graves' hyperthyroidism and ophthalmopathy.

The sequenced sample was peripheral blood mononuclear cells (PBMCs), obtained at new diagnosis, from a patient treated with antithyroid drugs. These receptor sequences come from a woman aged 25 to 39 with Graves disease. Both conserved end residues are part of each CDR3. Each record gives: V gene, D gene, clone size, J gene, CDR3 DNA, CDR3 protein. The D gene is left open where the match is weak. Where a row states a size, it is once, few, many or the class of an expanded clone; other rows omit it.

TRBV10-3,.,few,TRBJ1-3,TGTGCCATCAGGGGCAACTCTGGAAACACCATATATTTT,CAIRGNSGNTIYF
TRBV13,.,many,TRBJ1-5,TGTGCCAGCAGCTTGGGAGGGGGGTACAATCAGCCCCAGCATTTT,CASSLGGGYNQPQHF
TRBV7-6,.,few,TRBJ2-7,TGTGCCAGCAGCTTAGGGGACTCGGACTACGAGCAGTACTTC,CASSLGDSDYEQYF
TRBV15,.,many,TRBJ2-7,TGTGCCACCAGCAGGGAACGGGGGGCGCGGTTTTACGAGCAGTACTTC,CATSRERGARFYEQYF
TRBV20-1,TRBD2,.,TRBJ2-1,TGCAGCAGCCCCAGCGGGAGGGGTAATGAGCAGTTCTTC,CSSPSGRGNEQFF
TRBV11-2,TRBD1,many,TRBJ1-5,TGTGCCAGCAGCTTACAGGGGGTTCTAAATCAGCCCCAGCATTTT,CASSLQGVLNQPQHF
TRBV10-1,.,.,TRBJ1-1,TGCGCCAGCAACGTGGGTTTCTTAGACACTGAAGCTTTCTTT,CASNVGFLDTEAFF
TRBV2,.,.,TRBJ1-3,TGTGCCAGCAAGTTTAATAGGGGGGACGGATACTCTGGAAACGCCATATATTTT,CASKFNRGDGYSGNAIYF
TRBV6-1,.,.,TRBJ1-5,TGTGCCAGCAGTGAAGGGGCAGGTCTCGGGCAGCCCCAGCATTTT,CASSEGAGLGQPQHF
TRBV30,.,.,TRBJ1-1,TGTGCCTGGAGTGTAGGACCCGGGGTAACTGAAGCTTTCTTT,CAWSVGPGVTEAFF
TRBV9,.,.,TRBJ2-2,TGTGCCAGCAGCGTAGATAGACTGAACACCGGGGAGCTGTTTTTT,CASSVDRLNTGELFF
TRBV6-1,.,.,TRBJ2-1,TGTGCCAGCAGTGAAGAAGTAATGAGCAATGAGCAGTTCTTC,CASSEEVMSNEQFF
TRBV7-2,.,many,TRBJ1-1,TGTGCCAGCAGCTGGGGGGATTGGACTGAAGCTTTCTTT,CASSWGDWTEAFF
TRBV5-1,.,many,TRBJ1-2,TGCGCCAGCAGCTCTGGTGGCCAGTACTATGGCTACACCTTC,CASSSGGQYYGYTF